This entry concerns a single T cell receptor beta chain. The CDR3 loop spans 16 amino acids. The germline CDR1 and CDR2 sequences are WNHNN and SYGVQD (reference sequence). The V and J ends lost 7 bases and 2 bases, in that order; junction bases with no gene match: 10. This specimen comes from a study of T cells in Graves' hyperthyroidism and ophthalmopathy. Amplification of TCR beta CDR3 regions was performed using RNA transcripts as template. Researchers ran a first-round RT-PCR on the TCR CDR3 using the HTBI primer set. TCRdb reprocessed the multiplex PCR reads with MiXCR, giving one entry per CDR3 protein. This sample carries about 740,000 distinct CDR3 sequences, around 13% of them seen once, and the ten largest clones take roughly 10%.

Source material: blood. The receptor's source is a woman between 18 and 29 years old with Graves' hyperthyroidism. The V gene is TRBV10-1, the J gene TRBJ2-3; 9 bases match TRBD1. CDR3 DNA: TGCGCCAGCATCAGAACAGGGGGCGGTTTCACAGATACGCAGTATTTT. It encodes CASIRTGGGFTDTQYF.